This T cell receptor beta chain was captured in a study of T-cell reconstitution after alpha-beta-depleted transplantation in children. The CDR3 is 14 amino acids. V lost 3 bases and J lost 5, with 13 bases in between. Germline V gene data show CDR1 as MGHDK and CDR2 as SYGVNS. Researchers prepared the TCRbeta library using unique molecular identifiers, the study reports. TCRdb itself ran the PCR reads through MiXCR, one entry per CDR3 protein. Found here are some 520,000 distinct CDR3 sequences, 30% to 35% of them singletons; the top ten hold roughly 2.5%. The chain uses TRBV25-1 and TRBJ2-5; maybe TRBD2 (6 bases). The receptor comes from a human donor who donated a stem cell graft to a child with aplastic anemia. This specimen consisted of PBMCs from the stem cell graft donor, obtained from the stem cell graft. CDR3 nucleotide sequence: TGTGCCAGCAGTGACAAACGGGGGTTTGAGACCCAGTACTTC. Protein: CASSDKRGFETQYF. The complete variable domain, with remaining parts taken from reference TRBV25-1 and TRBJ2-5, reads EADIYQTPRYLVIGTGKKITLECSQTMGHDKMYWYQQDPGMELHLIHYSYGVNSTEKGDLSSESTVSRIRTEHFPLTLESARPSHTSQYLCASSDKRGFETQYFGPGTRLLVL.